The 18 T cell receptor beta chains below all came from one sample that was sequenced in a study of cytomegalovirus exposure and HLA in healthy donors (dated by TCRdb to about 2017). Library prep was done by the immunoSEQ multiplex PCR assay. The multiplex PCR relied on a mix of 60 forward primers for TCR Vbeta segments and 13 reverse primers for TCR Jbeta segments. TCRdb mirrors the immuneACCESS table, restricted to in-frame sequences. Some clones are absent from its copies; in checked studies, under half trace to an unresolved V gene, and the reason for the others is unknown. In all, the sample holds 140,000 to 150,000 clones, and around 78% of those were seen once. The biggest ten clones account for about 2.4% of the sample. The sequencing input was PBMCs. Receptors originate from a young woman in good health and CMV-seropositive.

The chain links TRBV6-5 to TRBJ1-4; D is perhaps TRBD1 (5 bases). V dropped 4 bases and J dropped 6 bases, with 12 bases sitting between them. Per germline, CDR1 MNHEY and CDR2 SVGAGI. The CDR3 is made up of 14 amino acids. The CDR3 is CASSFARGHEKLFF. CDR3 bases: TGTGCCAGCAGTTTTGCGCGGGGCCATGAAAAACTGTTTTTT.

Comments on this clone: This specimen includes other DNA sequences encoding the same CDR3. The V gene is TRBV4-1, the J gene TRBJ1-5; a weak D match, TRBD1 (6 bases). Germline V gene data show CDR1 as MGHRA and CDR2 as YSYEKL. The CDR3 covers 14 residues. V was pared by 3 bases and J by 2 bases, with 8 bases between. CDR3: CASSQAGGNQPQHF. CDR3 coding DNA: TGCGCCAGCAGCCAGGCAGGGGGCAATCAGCCCCAGCATTTT.

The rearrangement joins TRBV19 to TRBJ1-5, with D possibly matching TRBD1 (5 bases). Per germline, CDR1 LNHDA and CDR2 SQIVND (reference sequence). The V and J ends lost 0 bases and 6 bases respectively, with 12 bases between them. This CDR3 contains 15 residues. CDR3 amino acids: CASSIDGGEGQPQHF. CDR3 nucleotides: TGTGCCAGTAGTATAGACGGGGGAGAGGGTCAGCCCCAGCATTTT.

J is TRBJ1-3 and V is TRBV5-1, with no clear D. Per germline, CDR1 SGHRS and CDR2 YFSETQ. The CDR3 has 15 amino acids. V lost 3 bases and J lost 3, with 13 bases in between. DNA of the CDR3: TGCGCCAGCAGCTCTCTCGGGGATAATGGAAACACCATATATTTT. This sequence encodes CASSSLGDNGNTIYF.

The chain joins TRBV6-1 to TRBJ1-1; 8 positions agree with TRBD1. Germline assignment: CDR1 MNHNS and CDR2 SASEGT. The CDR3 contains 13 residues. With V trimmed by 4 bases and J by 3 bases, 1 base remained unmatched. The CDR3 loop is CASSGQGHTEAFF. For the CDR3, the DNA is TGTGCCAGCAGTGGACAGGGGCACACTGAAGCTTTCTTT.

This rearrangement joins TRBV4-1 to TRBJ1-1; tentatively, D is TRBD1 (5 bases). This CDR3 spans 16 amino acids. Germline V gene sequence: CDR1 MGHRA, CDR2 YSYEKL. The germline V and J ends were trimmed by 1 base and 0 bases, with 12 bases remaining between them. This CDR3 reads CASSQGRQRMNTEAFF. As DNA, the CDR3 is TGCGCCAGCAGCCAAGGTCGACAGCGCATGAACACTGAAGCTTTCTTT.

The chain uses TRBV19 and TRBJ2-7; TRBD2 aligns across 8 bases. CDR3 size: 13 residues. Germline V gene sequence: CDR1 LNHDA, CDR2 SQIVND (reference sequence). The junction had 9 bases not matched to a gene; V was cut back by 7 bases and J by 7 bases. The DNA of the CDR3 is TGTGCCAGTACCGGGGGGGCACTACAGGAGCAGTACTTC. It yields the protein CASTGGALQEQYF.

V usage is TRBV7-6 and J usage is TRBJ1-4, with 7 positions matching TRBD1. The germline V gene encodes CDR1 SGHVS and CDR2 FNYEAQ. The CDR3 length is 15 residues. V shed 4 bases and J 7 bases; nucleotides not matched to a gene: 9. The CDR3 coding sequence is TGTGCCAGCAGCTCTAACAGGGGCATGGGTGAAAAACTGTTTTTT. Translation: CASSSNRGMGEKLFF.

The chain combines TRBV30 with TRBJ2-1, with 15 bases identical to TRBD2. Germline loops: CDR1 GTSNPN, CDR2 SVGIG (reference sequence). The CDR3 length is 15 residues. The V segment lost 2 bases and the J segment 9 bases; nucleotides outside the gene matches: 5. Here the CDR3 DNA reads TGTGCCTGGAGTCGGACTAGCGGGGGGGCCGCTGAGCAGTTCTTC. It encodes CAWSRTSGGAAEQFF.

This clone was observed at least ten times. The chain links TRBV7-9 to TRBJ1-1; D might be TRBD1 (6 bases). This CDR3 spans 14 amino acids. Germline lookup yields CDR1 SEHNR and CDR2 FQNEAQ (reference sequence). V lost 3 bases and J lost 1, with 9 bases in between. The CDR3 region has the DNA TGTGCCAGCAGCTTGGGGGCCTGGAACACTGAAGCTTTCTTT. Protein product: CASSLGAWNTEAFF.

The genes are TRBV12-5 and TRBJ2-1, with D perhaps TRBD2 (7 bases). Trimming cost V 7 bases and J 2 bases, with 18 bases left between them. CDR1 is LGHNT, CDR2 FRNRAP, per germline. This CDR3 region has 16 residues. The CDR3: CASVLGGANPYNEQFF. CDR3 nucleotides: TGTGCTAGTGTCTTGGGGGGGGCCAACCCCTACAATGAGCAGTTCTTC.

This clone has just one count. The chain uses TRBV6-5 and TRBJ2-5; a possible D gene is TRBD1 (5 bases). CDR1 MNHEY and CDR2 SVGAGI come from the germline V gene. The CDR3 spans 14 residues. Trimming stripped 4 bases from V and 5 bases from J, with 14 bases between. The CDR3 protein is CASSFQGRAETQYF. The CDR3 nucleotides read TGTGCCAGCAGTTTCCAAGGCAGGGCGGAGACCCAGTACTTC.

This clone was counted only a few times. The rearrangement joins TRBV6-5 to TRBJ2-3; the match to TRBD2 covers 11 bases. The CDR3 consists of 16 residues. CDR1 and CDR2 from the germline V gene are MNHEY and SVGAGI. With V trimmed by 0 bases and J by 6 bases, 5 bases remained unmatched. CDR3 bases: TGTGCCAGCAGTTACTCCTCTAGCGGGGGGAGGGATACGCAGTATTTT. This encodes CASSYSSSGGRDTQYF.

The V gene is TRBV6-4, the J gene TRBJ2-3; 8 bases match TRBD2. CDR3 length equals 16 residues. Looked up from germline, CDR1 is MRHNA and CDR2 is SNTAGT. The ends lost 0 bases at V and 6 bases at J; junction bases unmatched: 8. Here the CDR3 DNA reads TGTGCCAGCAGTGACTCGATTCGGGGGGGCGTTGATACGCAGTATTTT. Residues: CASSDSIRGGVDTQYF.

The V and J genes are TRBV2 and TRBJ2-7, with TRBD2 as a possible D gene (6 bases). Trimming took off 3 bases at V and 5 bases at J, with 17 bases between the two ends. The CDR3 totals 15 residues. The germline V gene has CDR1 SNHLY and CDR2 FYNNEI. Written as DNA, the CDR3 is TGTGCCAGCAGTGAGACGTCCGGGAGTAAGAACGAGCAGTACTTC. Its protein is CASSETSGSKNEQYF.

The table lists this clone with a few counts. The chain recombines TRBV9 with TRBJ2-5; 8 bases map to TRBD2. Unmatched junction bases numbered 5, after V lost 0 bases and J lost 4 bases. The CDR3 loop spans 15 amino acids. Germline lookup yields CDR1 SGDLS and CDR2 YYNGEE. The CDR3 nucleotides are TGTGCCAGCAGCGTAGCGGGGGGGCCTTTAGAGACCCAGTACTTC. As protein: CASSVAGGPLETQYF.

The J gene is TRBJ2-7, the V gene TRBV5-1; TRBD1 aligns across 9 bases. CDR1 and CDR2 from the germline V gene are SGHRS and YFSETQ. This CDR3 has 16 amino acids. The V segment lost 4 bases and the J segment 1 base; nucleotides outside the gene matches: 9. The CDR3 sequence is CASSVSSGTGSYEQYF. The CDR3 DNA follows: TGCGCCAGCAGCGTATCATCCGGGACAGGGTCCTACGAGCAGTACTTC.

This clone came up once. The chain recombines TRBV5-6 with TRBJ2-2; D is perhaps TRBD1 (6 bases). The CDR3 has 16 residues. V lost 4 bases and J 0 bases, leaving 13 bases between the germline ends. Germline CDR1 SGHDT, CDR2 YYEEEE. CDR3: CASSTPGHANTGELFF. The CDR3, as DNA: TGTGCCAGCAGCACCCCGGGACACGCGAACACCGGGGAGCTGTTTTTT.